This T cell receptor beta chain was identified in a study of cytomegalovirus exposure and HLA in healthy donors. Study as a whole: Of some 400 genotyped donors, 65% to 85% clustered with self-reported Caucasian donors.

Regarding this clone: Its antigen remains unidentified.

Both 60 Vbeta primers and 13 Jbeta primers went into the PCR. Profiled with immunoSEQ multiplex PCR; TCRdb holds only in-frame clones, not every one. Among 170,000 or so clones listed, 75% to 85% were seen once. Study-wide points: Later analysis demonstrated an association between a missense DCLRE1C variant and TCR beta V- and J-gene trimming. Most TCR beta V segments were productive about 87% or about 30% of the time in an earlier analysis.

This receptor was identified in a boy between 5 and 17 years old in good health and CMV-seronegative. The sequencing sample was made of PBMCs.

In nucleotides, the CDR3 is TGTGCCAGCAGCCCGACAGGGGTTTATGGCTACACCTTC. It yields the protein CASSPTGVYGYTF. The J gene is TRBJ1-2, the V gene TRBV7-8, with TRBD1 matching 8 bases. Germline values: CDR1 SGHVS, CDR2 FQNEAQ. The CDR3 loop spans 13 amino acids. V gave up 5 bases and J gave up 5 bases; unmatched junction bases: 4. The complete variable domain, with remaining parts taken from reference TRBV7-8 and TRBJ1-2, reads GAGVSQSPRYKVAKRGQDVALRCDPISGHVSLFWYQQALGQGPEFLTYFQNEAQLDKSGLPSDRFFAERPEGSVSTLKIQRTQQEDSAVYLCASSPTGVYGYTFGSGTRLTVV.